Presented here are 28 T cell receptor beta chains from one specimen sequenced in a study of blood T cell repertoires in COVID-19. Produced via immunoSEQ multiplex PCR; TCRdb's table is partial and in-frame only. This sample carries approximately 130,000 clones, around 86% of them seen once, and the ten largest clones take 18%. Specimen: PBMCs or T cells enriched from blood (not recorded which). The receptors originated from a man between 25 and 39 years old who had recovered from COVID-19.

This chain connects TRBV5-1 to TRBJ1-1, with D unclear. The CDR3 consists of 15 residues. V was clipped by 4 bases and J by 5 bases, with 18 bases between them. Germline assignment: CDR1 SGHRS and CDR2 YFSETQ. The CDR3 here is CASSPLGRRGTEAFF. CDR3 nucleotides: TGCGCCAGCAGCCCCCTTGGGAGGAGAGGAACTGAAGCTTTCTTT.

The chain is built from TRBV2 and TRBJ2-7; the match to TRBD2 covers 9 bases. Germline loops: CDR1 SNHLY, CDR2 FYNNEI. This CDR3 comprises 15 residues. Losses at the gene ends were 3 bases for V and 3 bases for J; bases not matched to a gene: 6. The CDR3 DNA reads TGTGCCAGCAGTGATGGTAGCGGGGGCCTCTACGAGCAGTACGTC. This translates into CASSDGSGGLYEQYV.

The V and J genes are TRBV9 and TRBJ1-3; 10 bases map to TRBD1. CDR1 and CDR2 from the germline V gene are SGDLS and YYNGEE. The CDR3 loop spans 16 amino acids. Losses at the gene ends were 0 bases for V and 4 bases for J; bases not matched to a gene: 4. Written as DNA, the CDR3 is TGTGCCAGCAGCGTAGATGACAGGGGGCACGGAAACACCATATATTTT. Its protein product is CASSVDDRGHGNTIYF.

The rearrangement joins TRBV9 to TRBJ1-3; 7 bases line up with TRBD1. CDR1 and CDR2 from the germline V gene are SGDLS and YYNGEE. The CDR3 covers 15 residues. V shed 4 bases and J 0 bases; nucleotides not matched to a gene: 4. The CDR3 coding sequence is TGTGCCAGCAGCACGACAGGGTACTCTGGAAACACCATATATTTT. Translated: CASSTTGYSGNTIYF.

The chain has TRBV15 and TRBJ1-6; D is ambiguous. Germline values: CDR1 LNHNV, CDR2 YYDKDF (reference sequence). Trimming took 0 bases from V and 7 from J, leaving 10 bases between them. The CDR3 has 15 residues. The CDR3 spells CATSRDAGRNSPLHF. The CDR3 DNA follows: TGTGCCACCAGCAGAGATGCGGGAAGGAATTCACCCCTCCACTTT. The whole variable domain, filled in from reference TRBV15 and TRBJ1-6, reads DAMVIQNPRYQVTQFGKPVTLSCSQTLNHNVMYWYQQKSSQAPKLLFHYYDKDFNNEADTPDNFQSRRPNTSFCFLDIRSPGLGDTAMYLCATSRDAGRNSPLHFGNGTRLTVT.

The CDR3 reads CATSPRGGGGDGYTF. CDR3 DNA: TGTGCCACCAGCCCCCGCGGAGGGGGGGGCGATGGCTACACCTTC. The J gene is TRBJ1-2, the V gene TRBV15; perhaps TRBD1 as D (6 bases). Germline-derived CDR1 and CDR2 are LNHNV and YYDKDF (reference sequence). This CDR3 has 15 amino acids. The V end was cut by 5 bases, the J end by 6 bases, with 19 bases between.

The chain employs TRBV5-4 and TRBJ2-7, with 8 positions matching TRBD2. Germline CDR1 SGHNT, CDR2 YYREEE (reference sequence). The junction had 12 bases not matched to a gene; V was cut back by 5 bases and J by 2 bases. The CDR3 contains 16 residues. Here the CDR3 reads CASRIGTAGGTYEQYF. CDR3 DNA: TGTGCCAGCAGGATAGGGACCGCGGGAGGAACCTACGAGCAGTACTTC.

The gene calls are TRBV5-1 and TRBJ2-3; 10 positions agree with TRBD2. Looked up from germline, CDR1 is SGHRS and CDR2 is YFSETQ. The ends lost 4 bases at V and 6 bases at J; junction bases unmatched: 8. CDR3 length: 15 residues. The CDR3 DNA reads TGCGCCAGCAGCCGCCAGCGGGGGGGCGCCGATACGCAGTATTTT. Protein sequence: CASSRQRGGADTQYF.

The V gene is TRBV20-1, the J gene TRBJ2-1, with D unclear. Trimming shortened V by 6 bases and J by 3 bases, and 6 bases separated the two germline ends. Germline CDR1 is DFQATT and CDR2 is SNEGSKA (reference sequence). The CDR3 covers 11 residues. In DNA form, the CDR3 reads TGCAGTGCCCCCAACTACAATGAGCAGTTCTTC. It translates to CSAPNYNEQFF.

The CDR3 loop is CASSRAANEKLFF. The CDR3 DNA is TGTGCCAGCAGCCGGGCTGCTAATGAAAAACTGTTTTTT. The chain employs TRBV14 and TRBJ1-4; D gene unclear. The CDR3 consists of 13 residues. Germline lookup yields CDR1 SGHDN and CDR2 FVKESK. Trimming took 4 bases from V and 3 from J, leaving 6 bases between them.

J is TRBJ1-6 and V is TRBV19; 12 positions match TRBD1. Per the germline V gene, CDR1 is LNHDA and CDR2 is SQIVND (reference sequence). With 5 bases clipped from V and 9 bases from J, the junction kept 5 bases outside the gene matches. The CDR3 loop spans 15 amino acids. CDR3 DNA: TGTGCCAGTAGTCCGGGACAGGGGGCGAGTTCACCCCTCCACTTT. Its translation: CASSPGQGASSPLHF.

The V and J genes are TRBV11-2 and TRBJ2-2, with 7 bases fitting TRBD2. This CDR3 is 15 amino acids long. The germline CDR1 and CDR2 sequences are SGHAT and FQNNGV. With V trimmed by 5 bases and J by 5 bases, 8 bases remained unmatched. CDR3 protein: CASSAGREITGELFF. For the CDR3, the DNA is TGTGCCAGCAGCGCGGGGCGGGAGATTACCGGGGAGCTGTTTTTT.

The gene calls are TRBV2 and TRBJ1-5; D is unresolved. The germline CDR1 and CDR2 sequences are SNHLY and FYNNEI. V dropped 4 bases and J dropped 7 bases, with 11 bases sitting between them. There are 13 residues in the CDR3. The CDR3 DNA follows: TGTGCCAGCAGTGTAGTAGCGGGACAGCCCCAGCATTTT. The encoded protein is CASSVVAGQPQHF.

The CDR3 region has the DNA TGTGCCAGCAGCGGGGTGACAGGGGGCGCCTACAATGAGCAGTTCTTC. This translates into CASSGVTGGAYNEQFF. The gene calls are TRBV14 and TRBJ2-1; 10 bases are shared with TRBD1. The J segment lost 2 bases and the V segment lost 5 bases, leaving 6 bases of the junction unmatched. The CDR3 contains 16 residues. Looked up from germline, CDR1 is SGHDN and CDR2 is FVKESK.

This clone has only a few counts. The gene calls are TRBV19 and TRBJ1-1, with D maybe TRBD1 (6 bases). The germline V gene encodes CDR1 LNHDA and CDR2 SQIVND (reference sequence). Trimming left V 4 bases short and J 0 bases short, with 9 bases between. This CDR3 region has 14 residues. In DNA, the CDR3 is TGTGCCAGTAGTAATCAGGGGTTGAACACTGAAGCTTTCTTT. It yields the protein CASSNQGLNTEAFF.

V is TRBV7-9 and J is TRBJ2-5, with D possibly matching TRBD2 (6 bases). CDR1 is SEHNR, CDR2 FQNEAQ, per germline (reference sequence). The CDR3 extends over 14 amino acids. V dropped 5 bases and J dropped 2 bases, with 12 bases sitting between them. The CDR3 nucleotides read TGTGCCAGCAGCCCCGATGGACTACAAGAGACCCAGTACTTC. This encodes CASSPDGLQETQYF.

This sequence joins TRBV4-1 and TRBJ1-1; 10 positions agree with TRBD1. Per germline, CDR1 MGHRA and CDR2 YSYEKL. The CDR3 sequence is 16 residues long. V was clipped by 1 base and J by 8 bases; unmatched bases: 10. As DNA, the CDR3 is TGCGCCAGCAGCCAAGGTCCCGGGACAGGGGTTGGCGAAGCTTTCTTT. Translated: CASSQGPGTGVGEAFF.

The chain links TRBV6-5 to TRBJ2-5; D perhaps matches TRBD2 (6 bases). Germline-derived CDR1 and CDR2 are MNHEY and SVGAGI. The CDR3 spans 14 residues. V dropped 6 bases and J dropped 5 bases, with 16 bases sitting between them. CDR3 sequence: CASSLLTRMETQYF. CDR3 nucleotide sequence: TGTGCCAGCAGCCTTCTGACTAGAATGGAGACCCAGTACTTC.

The chain uses TRBV20-1 and TRBJ2-2, with TRBD2 matching over 10 bases. The germline V gene has CDR1 DFQATT and CDR2 SNEGSKA (reference sequence). The CDR3 contains 17 residues. Losses at the gene ends were 3 bases for V and 0 bases for J; bases not matched to a gene: 7. Here the CDR3 reads CSASKLAGTSNTGELFF. CDR3 nucleotides: TGCAGTGCTAGTAAACTAGCGGGGACCTCGAACACCGGGGAGCTGTTTTTT.

This sequence joins TRBV19 and TRBJ1-4; the D is unclear. Trimming left V 5 bases short and J 6 bases short, with 10 bases between. From germline, CDR1 is LNHDA and CDR2 SQIVND (reference sequence). This CDR3 region has 13 residues. In nucleotides, the CDR3 is TGTGCCAGTAGTGGGCCGCCGGATGAAAAACTGTTTTTT. It is translated as CASSGPPDEKLFF. Full variable domain (rest looked up from reference TRBV19 and TRBJ1-4): DGGITQSPKYLFRKEGQNVTLSCEQNLNHDAMYWYRQDPGQGLRLIYYSQIVNDFQKGDIAEGYSVSREKKESFPLTVTSAQKNPTAFYLCASSGPPDEKLFFGSGTQLSVL.

The rearrangement links TRBV3-1 (or the pseudogene TRBV3-2) to TRBJ2-3, with 9 nucleotides matching TRBD1. This CDR3 region has 15 residues. Per the germline V gene, CDR1 is LGHDT and CDR2 is YNNKEL (reference sequence). The trim removed 4 bases at V and 2 bases at J, leaving 4 bases unmatched. The CDR3 region has the DNA TGTGCCAGCAGCCCCCGGGACAGGGACACAGATACGCAGTATTTT. Translated, it gives CASSPRDRDTDTQYF.

The chain combines TRBV23-1 with TRBJ1-6, with 9 bases aligning to TRBD1. TRBV23-1 is an ORF for which the function is uncertain. With 3 bases clipped from V and 5 bases from J, the junction kept 2 bases outside the gene matches. The length of the CDR3 is 15 residues. The CDR3 nucleotides are TGCGCCAGCAGTCAGAGGACAGGGGATAATTCACCCCTCCACTTT. It yields the protein CASSQRTGDNSPLHF.

The V call is TRBV5-6, the J call TRBJ1-2, with TRBD1 matching 10 bases. The CDR3 has 17 amino acids. The junction had 14 bases not matched to a gene; V was cut back by 5 bases and J by 4 bases. Germline CDR1 and CDR2: SGHDT and YYEEEE. Here the CDR3 reads CASSPGTGDDGFYGYTF. CDR3 sequence (DNA): TGTGCCAGCAGTCCCGGGACAGGGGACGATGGCTTCTATGGCTACACCTTC.

The chain combines TRBV6-5 with TRBJ2-2; TRBD1 agrees at 8 bases. CDR1 and CDR2 from the germline V gene are MNHEY and SVGAGI. CDR3 length: 16 amino acids. J gave up 7 bases and V 4 bases, and 11 bases lay outside the gene matches. The CDR3 DNA reads TGTGCCAGCAGTTCGGACAGGGTCTTTAATGGCGGGGAGCTGTTTTTT. Translated, it gives CASSSDRVFNGGELFF.

The chain links TRBV3-1 (or the pseudogene TRBV3-2) to TRBJ1-6, with TRBD1 identical over 9 bases. Looked up from germline, CDR1 is LGHDT and CDR2 is YNNKEL (reference sequence). This CDR3 has 14 amino acids. V lost 7 bases, J lost 9 bases, and 7 bases stayed unmatched. In nucleotides, the CDR3 is TGTGCCAGCAAACGGACAGGGGTTGGTTCACCCCTCCACTTT. Translating gives CASKRTGVGSPLHF.

This chain uses TRBV28 with TRBJ2-1, with 9 bases matching TRBD2. The length of the CDR3 is 16 residues. V gave up 1 base and J gave up 3 bases; unmatched junction bases: 4. The germline V gene encodes CDR1 MDHEN and CDR2 SYDVKM. CDR3 loop: CASSLSVAGDYNEQFF. For the CDR3, the DNA is TGTGCCAGCAGTTTATCCGTAGCGGGGGACTACAATGAGCAGTTCTTC. Full variable domain (outside the CDR3, taken from reference TRBV28 and TRBJ2-1): DVKVTQSSRYLVKRTGEKVFLECVQDMDHENMFWYRQDPGLGLRLIYFSYDVKMKEKGDIPEGYSVSREKKERFSLILESASTNQTSMYLCASSLSVAGDYNEQFFGPGTRLTVL.

The chain has TRBV5-6 and TRBJ2-1; D possibly corresponds to TRBD2 (5 bases). There are 16 residues in the CDR3. V was cut by 4 bases and J by 1 base, with 15 bases left in between. CDR1 SGHDT and CDR2 YYEEEE come from the germline V gene. The CDR3: CASSLDPRGSYNEQFF. The CDR3 region has the DNA TGTGCCAGCAGCCTTGACCCCCGGGGATCCTACAATGAGCAGTTCTTC.

This clone was found a few times. CDR3 DNA: TGTGCCAGCAGCCAAATTACGGGACAGGGCACAGATACGCAGTATTTT. This encodes CASSQITGQGTDTQYF. This chain connects TRBV14 to TRBJ2-3, with 8 bases identical to TRBD1. V was pared by 2 bases and J by 1 base, with 5 bases of the junction left unmatched. CDR3 length: 16 residues. Germline CDR1 SGHDN, CDR2 FVKESK.